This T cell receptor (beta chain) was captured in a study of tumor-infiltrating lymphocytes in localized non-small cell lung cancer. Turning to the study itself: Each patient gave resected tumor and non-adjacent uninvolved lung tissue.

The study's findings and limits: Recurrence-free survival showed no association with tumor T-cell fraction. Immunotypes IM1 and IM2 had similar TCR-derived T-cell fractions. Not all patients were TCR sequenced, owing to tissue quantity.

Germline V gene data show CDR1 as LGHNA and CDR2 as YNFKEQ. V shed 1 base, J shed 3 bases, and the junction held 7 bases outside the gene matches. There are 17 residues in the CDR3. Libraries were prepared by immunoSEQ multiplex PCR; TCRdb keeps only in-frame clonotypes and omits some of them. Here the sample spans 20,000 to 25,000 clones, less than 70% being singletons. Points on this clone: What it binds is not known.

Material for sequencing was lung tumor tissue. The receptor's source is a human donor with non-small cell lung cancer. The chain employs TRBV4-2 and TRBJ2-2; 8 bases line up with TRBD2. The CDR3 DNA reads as TGTGCCAGCAGCCAAGCCCGGGGGGGGAGACACACCGGGGAGCTGTTTTTT. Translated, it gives CASSQARGGRHTGELFF.